Below are 4 T cell receptor beta chains sequenced from a single sample in a study of T cells after yellow fever vaccination. TCRdb processed the 5' RACE reads anew with MiXCR; each CDR3 protein has one entry. The sample records under 600,000 distinct CDR3 sequences, around a fifth being singletons. Here the sequenced sample was PBMCs, taken approximately 22 days after the first yellow fever vaccination. The receptors were sampled from a man younger than 35 who received the YFV17D yellow fever vaccine.

The chain employs TRBV12-3 or TRBV12-4 and TRBJ2-1; 8 bases fit TRBD2. The CDR3 runs to 16 residues. The V gene end was trimmed by 3 bases and the J gene end by 4 bases; junction bases not matched to a gene: 8. The DNA for the CDR3 is TGTGCCAGCAGTTTGGATTTGGCGGGGGGATACAATGAGCAGTTCTTC. It translates to CASSLDLAGGYNEQFF.

This clonotype was seen a few times. This chain connects TRBV6-2 or TRBV6-3 to TRBJ2-5; 7 bases map to TRBD1. Germline V gene data show CDR1 as MNHEY and CDR2 as SVGEGT. This CDR3 comprises 12 residues. J was trimmed by 7 bases and V by 5 bases; bases with no gene match: 4. This CDR3 reads CASSTDRRTQYF. The CDR3 DNA reads as TGTGCCAGCAGTACGGACAGGCGGACCCAGTACTTC.

CDR3 region: CASSLGVNHGTEAFF. CDR3 sequence (DNA): TGCGCCAGCAGCCTCGGGGTAAACCACGGCACTGAAGCTTTCTTT. The chain has TRBV4-3 and TRBJ1-1; no clear D gene. V gave up 4 bases and J gave up 4 bases, with 16 bases separating them. CDR3 length: 15 amino acids. Germline assignment: CDR1 LGHNA and CDR2 YSLEER.

This clonotype was found a few times. This chain joins TRBV29-1 and TRBJ2-1; the D call may be TRBD1 or TRBD2 (5 bases each). V lost 5 bases and J 0 bases, leaving 8 bases between the germline ends. Germline V CDR1 and CDR2: SQVTM, ANQGSEA. The CDR3 has 13 amino acids. CDR3: CSVQRGSYNEQFF. Written as DNA, the CDR3 is TGCAGCGTTCAGAGGGGCTCCTACAATGAGCAGTTCTTC.